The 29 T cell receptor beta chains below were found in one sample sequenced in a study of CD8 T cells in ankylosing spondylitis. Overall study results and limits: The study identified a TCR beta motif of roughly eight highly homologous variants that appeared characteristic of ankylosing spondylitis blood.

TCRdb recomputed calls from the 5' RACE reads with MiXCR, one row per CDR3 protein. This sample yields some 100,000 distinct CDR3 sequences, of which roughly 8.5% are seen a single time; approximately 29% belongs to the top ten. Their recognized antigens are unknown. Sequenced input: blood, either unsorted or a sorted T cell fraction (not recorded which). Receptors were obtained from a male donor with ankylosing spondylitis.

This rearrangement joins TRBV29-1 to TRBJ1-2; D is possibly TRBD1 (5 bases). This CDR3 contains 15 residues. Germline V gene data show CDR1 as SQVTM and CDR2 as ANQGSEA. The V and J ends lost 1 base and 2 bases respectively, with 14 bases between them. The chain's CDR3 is CSVEGSGLPNYGYTF. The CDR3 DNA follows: TGCAGCGTTGAAGGTTCGGGACTTCCGAACTATGGCTACACCTTC. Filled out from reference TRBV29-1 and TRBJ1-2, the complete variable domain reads SAVISQKPSRDICQRGTSLTIQCQVDSQVTMMFWYRQQPGQSLTLIATANQGSEATYESGFVIDKFPISRPNLTFSTLTVSNMSPEDSSIYLCSVEGSGLPNYGYTFGSGTRLTVV.

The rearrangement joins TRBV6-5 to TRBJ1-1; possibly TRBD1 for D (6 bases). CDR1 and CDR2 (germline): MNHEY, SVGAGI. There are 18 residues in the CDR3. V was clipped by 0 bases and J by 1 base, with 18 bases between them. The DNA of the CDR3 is TGTGCCAGCAGTTACTCTTACAGGGACAAGCCTAAGAACACTGAAGCTTTCTTT. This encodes CASSYSYRDKPKNTEAFF.

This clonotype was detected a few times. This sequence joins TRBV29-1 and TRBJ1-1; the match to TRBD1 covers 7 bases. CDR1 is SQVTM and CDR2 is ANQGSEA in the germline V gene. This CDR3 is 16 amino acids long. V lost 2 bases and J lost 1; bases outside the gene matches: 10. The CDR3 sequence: CSVESTRTGRNTEAFF. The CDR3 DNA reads TGCAGCGTTGAATCGACCCGGACAGGTCGGAACACTGAAGCTTTCTTT.

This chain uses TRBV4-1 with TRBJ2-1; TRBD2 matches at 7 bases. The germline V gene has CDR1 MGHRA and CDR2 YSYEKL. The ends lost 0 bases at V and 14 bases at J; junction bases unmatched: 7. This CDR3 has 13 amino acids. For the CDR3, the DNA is TGCGCCAGCAGCCAAGAGGTAGCGGGTCCGAAGTTCTTC. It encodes CASSQEVAGPKFF.

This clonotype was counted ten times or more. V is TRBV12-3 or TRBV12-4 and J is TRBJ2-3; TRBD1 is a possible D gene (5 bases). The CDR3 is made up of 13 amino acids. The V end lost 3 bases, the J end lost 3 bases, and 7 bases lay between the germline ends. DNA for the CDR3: TGTGCCAGCAGTTTTGGGGCAACAGATACGCAGTATTTT. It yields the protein CASSFGATDTQYF.

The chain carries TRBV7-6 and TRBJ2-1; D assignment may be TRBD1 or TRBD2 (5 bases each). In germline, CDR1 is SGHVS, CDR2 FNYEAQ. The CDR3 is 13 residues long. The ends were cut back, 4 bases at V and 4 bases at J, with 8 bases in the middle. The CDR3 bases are TGTGCCAGCAGCTGGGACGAGTACAATGAGCAGTTCTTC. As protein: CASSWDEYNEQFF.

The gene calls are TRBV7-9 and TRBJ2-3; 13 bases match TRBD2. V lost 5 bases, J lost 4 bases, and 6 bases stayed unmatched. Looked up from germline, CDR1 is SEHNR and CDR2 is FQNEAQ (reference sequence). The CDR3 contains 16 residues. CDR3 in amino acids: CASSPGLAGYSDTQYF. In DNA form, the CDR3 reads TGTGCCAGCAGCCCGGGACTAGCGGGATACTCAGATACGCAGTATTTT.

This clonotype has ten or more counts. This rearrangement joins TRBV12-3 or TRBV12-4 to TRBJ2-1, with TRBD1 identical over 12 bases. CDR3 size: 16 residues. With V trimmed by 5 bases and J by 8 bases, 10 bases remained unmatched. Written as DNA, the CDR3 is TGTGCCAGCAGTGCCGCCGGGACAGGGGGCGTCGATGAGCAGTTCTTC. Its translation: CASSAAGTGGVDEQFF.

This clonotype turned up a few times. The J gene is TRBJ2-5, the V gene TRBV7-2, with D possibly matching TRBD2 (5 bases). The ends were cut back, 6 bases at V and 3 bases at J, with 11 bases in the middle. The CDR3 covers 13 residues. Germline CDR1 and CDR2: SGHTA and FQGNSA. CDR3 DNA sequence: TGTGCCAGCAGTTTAAGCGGTGAAGAGACCCAGTACTTC. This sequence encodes CASSLSGEETQYF.

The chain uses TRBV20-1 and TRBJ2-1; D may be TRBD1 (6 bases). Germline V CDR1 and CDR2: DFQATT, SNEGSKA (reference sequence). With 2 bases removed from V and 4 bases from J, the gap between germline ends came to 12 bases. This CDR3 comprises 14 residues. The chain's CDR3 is CSARWTEDYNEQFF. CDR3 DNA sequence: TGCAGTGCTAGATGGACAGAGGATTACAATGAGCAGTTCTTC.

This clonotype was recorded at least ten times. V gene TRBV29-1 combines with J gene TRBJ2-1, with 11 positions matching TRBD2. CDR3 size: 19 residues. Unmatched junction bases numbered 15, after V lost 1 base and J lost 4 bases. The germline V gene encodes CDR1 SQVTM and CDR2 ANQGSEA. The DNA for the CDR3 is TGCAGCGTTGAAGGTGTATTAGCGGGAGGGCCCTCGTTATACAATGAGCAGTTCTTC. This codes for CSVEGVLAGGPSLYNEQFF.

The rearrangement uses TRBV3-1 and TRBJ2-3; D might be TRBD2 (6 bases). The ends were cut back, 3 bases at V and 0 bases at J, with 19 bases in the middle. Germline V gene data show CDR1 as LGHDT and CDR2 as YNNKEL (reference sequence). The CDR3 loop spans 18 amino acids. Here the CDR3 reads CASSHEIVGGGSTDTQYF. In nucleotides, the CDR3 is TGTGCCAGCAGCCATGAAATTGTGGGGGGAGGAAGCACAGATACGCAGTATTTT.

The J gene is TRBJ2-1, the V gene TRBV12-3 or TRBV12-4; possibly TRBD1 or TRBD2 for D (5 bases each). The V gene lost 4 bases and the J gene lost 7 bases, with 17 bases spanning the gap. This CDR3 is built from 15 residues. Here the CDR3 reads CASSSPTEGMNEQFF. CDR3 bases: TGTGCCAGCAGTTCCCCGACAGAGGGGATGAATGAGCAGTTCTTC.

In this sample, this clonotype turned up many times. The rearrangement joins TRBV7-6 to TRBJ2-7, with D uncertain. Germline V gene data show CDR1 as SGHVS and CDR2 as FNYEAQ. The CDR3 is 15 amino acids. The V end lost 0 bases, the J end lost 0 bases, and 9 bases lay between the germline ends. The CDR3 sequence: CASSLAKGSSYEQYF. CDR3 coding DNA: TGTGCCAGCAGCTTAGCGAAGGGATCCTCCTACGAGCAGTACTTC.

The CDR3 DNA sequence: TGTGCCAGCAGCAATGAAGGACAATGGTCCAAAAACATTCAGTACTTC. It is translated as CASSNEGQWSKNIQYF. The chain links TRBV2 to TRBJ2-4, with D possibly being TRBD1 (5 bases). CDR1 and CDR2 (germline): SNHLY, FYNNEI. V lost 6 bases to trimming and J lost 2 bases, with 17 bases between them. This CDR3 is built from 16 residues.

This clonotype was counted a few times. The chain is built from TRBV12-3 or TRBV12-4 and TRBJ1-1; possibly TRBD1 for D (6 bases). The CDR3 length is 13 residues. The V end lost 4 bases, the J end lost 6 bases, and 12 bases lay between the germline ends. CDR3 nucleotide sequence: TGTGCCAGCAGTTCTTACAGGGCCCCTGAAGCTTTCTTT. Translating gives CASSSYRAPEAFF.

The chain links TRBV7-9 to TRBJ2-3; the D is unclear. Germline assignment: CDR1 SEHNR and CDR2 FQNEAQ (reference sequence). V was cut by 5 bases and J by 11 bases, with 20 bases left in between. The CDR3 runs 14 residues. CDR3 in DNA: TGTGCCAGCAGCCATCCCCGACTTTTGAGGATGCAGTATTTT. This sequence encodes CASSHPRLLRMQYF. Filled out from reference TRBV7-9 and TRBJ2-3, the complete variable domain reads DTGVSQNPRHKITKRGQNVTFRCDPISEHNRLYWYRQTLGQGPEFLTYFQNEAQLEKSRLLSDRFSAERPKGSFSTLEIQRTEQGDSAMYLCASSHPRLLRMQYFGPGTRLTVL.

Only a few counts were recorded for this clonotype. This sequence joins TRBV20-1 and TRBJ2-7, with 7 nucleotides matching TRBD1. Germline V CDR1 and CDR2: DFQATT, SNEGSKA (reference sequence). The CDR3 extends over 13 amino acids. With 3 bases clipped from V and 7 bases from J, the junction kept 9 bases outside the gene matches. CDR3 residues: CSARGLRGREQYV. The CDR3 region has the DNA TGCAGTGCTAGGGGTTTAAGGGGGCGGGAGCAGTACGTC.

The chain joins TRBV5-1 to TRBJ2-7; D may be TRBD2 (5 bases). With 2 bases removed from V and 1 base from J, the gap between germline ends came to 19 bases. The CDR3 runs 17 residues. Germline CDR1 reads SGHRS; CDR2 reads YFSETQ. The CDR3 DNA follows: TGCGCCAGCAGCTTAAGTACTAGGGCTCCAAGTTCCTACGAGCAGTACGTC. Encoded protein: CASSLSTRAPSSYEQYV.

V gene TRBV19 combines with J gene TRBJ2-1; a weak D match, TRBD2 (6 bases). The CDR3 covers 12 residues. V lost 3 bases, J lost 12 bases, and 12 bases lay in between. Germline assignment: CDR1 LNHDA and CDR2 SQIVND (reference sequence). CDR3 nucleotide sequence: TGTGCCAGTAGTATTTCCGGGAGAGGGCAGTTCTTC. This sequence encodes CASSISGRGQFF.

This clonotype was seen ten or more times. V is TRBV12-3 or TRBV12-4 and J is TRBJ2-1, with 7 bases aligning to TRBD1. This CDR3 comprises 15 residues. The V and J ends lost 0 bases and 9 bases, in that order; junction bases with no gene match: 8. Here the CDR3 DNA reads TGTGCCAGCAGTTTAGCAGGGGGCGTAATAAGTGAGCAGTTCTTC. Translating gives CASSLAGGVISEQFF.

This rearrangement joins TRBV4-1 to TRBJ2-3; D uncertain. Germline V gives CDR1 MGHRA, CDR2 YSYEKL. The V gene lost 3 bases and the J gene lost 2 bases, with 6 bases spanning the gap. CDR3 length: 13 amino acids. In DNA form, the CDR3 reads TGCGCCAGCAGCCAGACGTCCACAGATACGCAGTATTTT. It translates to CASSQTSTDTQYF.

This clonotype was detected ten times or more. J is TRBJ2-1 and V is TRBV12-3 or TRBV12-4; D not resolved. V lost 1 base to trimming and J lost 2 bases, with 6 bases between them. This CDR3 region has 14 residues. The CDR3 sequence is CASSLGAAYNEQFF. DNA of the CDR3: TGTGCCAGCAGTTTAGGGGCTGCCTACAATGAGCAGTTCTTC.

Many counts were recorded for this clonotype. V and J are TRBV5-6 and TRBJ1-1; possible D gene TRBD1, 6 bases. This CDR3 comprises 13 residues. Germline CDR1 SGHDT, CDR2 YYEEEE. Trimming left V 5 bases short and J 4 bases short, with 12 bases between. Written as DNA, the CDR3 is TGTGCCAGCAGAAATCAGGGGATCACTGAAGCTTTCTTT. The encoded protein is CASRNQGITEAFF.

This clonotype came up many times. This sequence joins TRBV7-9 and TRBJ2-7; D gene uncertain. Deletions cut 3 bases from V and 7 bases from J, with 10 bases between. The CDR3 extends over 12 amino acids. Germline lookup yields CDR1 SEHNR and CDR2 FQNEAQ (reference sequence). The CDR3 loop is CASSLVPLEQYF. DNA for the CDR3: TGTGCCAGCAGCTTGGTCCCCCTGGAGCAGTACTTC.

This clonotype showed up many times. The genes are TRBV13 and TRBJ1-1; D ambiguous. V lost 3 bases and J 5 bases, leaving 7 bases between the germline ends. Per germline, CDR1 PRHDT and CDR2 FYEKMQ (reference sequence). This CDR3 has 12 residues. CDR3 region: CASSLSRTEAFF. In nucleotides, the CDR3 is TGTGCCAGCAGCTTGAGTAGGACTGAAGCTTTCTTT.

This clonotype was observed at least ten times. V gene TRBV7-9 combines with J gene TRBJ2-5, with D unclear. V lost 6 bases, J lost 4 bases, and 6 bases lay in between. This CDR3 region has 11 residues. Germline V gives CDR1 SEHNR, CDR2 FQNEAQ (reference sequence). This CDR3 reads CASSWGETQYF. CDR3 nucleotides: TGTGCCAGCAGTTGGGGAGAGACCCAGTACTTC.

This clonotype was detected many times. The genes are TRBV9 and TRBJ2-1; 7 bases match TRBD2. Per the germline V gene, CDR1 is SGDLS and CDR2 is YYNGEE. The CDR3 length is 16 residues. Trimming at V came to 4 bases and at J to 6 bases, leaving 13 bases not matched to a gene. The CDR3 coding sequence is TGTGCCAGCAGCCCCCCTCATGGGAGGGAGTTCAATGAGCAGTTCTTC. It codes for CASSPPHGREFNEQFF.

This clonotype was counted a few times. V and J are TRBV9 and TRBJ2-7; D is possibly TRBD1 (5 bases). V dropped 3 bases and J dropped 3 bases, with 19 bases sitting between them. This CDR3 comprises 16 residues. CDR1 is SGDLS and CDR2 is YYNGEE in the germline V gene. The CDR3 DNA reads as TGTGCCAGCAGCGCAGTTGCGGCAGGGTCTTTCTACGAGCAGTACTTC. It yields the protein CASSAVAAGSFYEQYF.